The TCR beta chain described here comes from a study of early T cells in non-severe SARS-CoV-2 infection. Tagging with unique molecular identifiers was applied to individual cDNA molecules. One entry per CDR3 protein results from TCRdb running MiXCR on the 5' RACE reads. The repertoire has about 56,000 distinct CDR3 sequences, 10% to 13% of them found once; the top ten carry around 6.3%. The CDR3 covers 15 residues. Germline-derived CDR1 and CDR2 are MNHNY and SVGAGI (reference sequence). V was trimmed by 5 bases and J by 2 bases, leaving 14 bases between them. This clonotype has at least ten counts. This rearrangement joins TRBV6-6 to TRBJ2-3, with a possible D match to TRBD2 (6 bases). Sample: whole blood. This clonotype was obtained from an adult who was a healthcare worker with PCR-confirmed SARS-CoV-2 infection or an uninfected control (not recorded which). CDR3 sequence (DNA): TGTGCCAGCAGTACGGGACTCTCCGTCACAGATACGCAGTATTTT. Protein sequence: CASSTGLSVTDTQYF.